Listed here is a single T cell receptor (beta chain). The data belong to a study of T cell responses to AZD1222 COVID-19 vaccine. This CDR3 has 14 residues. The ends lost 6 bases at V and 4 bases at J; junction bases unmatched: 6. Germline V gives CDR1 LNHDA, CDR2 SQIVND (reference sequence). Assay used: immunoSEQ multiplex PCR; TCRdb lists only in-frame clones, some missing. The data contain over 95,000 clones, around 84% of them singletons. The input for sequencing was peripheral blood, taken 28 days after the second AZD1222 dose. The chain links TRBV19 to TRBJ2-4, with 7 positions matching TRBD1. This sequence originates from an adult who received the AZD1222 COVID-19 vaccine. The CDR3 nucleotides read TGTGCCAGTAGAGTGCCGGGACAGAAAAACATTCAGTACTTC. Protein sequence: CASRVPGQKNIQYF. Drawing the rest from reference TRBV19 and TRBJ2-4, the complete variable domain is DGGITQSPKYLFRKEGQNVTLSCEQNLNHDAMYWYRQDPGQGLRLIYYSQIVNDFQKGDIAEGYSVSREKKESFPLTVTSAQKNPTAFYLCASRVPGQKNIQYFGAGTRLSVL.